The 15 T cell receptor beta chains below were found in one sample sequenced in a study of T cell repertoires and Cas9 in healthy adults. TCRdb's table, derived via immunoSEQ multiplex PCR, lists solely in-frame clones and lacks some. The sample yields fewer than 25,000 clones, under 95% seen once. Material for sequencing was CD4+ effector T cells (CD127+, CD25-, CD137-, CD154-) from PBMCs; culture status not recorded. All receptors come from a human donor in good health.

V gene TRBV4-3 combines with J gene TRBJ1-6, with a possible D match to TRBD1 (6 bases). The CDR3 has 16 residues. The V gene lost 3 bases and the J gene lost 9 bases, with 18 bases spanning the gap. CDR1 is LGHNA and CDR2 is YSLEER in the germline V gene. CDR3 loop: CASSQGRGASSSPLHF. DNA of the CDR3: TGCGCCAGCAGCCAGGGGAGGGGGGCCAGCAGTTCACCCCTCCACTTT.

This chain uses TRBV19 with TRBJ2-3, with D perhaps TRBD1 or TRBD2 (5 bases each). CDR1 and CDR2 (germline): LNHDA, SQIVND (reference sequence). The germline V and J ends were trimmed by 6 bases and 1 base, with 14 bases remaining between them. The CDR3 covers 15 residues. The CDR3 coding sequence is TGTGCCAGTAGGGATCCACCGGGGCGCACAGATACGCAGTATTTT. It encodes CASRDPPGRTDTQYF.

V gene TRBV4-2 combines with J gene TRBJ2-5, with D perhaps matching TRBD2 (7 bases). Trimming pared 1 base from V and 1 base from J, leaving 13 bases between. CDR1 LGHNA and CDR2 YNFKEQ come from the germline V gene. CDR3 size: 16 residues. DNA of the CDR3: TGTGCCAGCAGCCAAGTGGGGGGGACATCCCAAGAGACCCAGTACTTC. This encodes CASSQVGGTSQETQYF.

This chain connects TRBV28 to TRBJ2-5, with 8 nucleotides matching TRBD2. Losses at the gene ends were 5 bases for V and 2 bases for J; bases not matched to a gene: 7. This CDR3 is 15 amino acids long. From germline, CDR1 is MDHEN and CDR2 SYDVKM. The CDR3 nucleotides read TGTGCCAGCAGTCCACCGGGACTAGGTCAAGAGACCCAGTACTTC. Translating it yields CASSPPGLGQETQYF.

V and J are TRBV19 and TRBJ2-3, with D unclear. V was cut by 6 bases and J by 3 bases, with 13 bases left in between. CDR1 and CDR2 from the germline V gene are LNHDA and SQIVND (reference sequence). The CDR3 sequence is 14 residues long. CDR3 in amino acids: CASSISYGTDTQYF. The CDR3 region has the DNA TGTGCCAGTAGCATCAGTTATGGGACAGATACGCAGTATTTT.

The rearrangement uses TRBV2 and TRBJ2-6, with 7 bases aligning to TRBD2. V trimming: 8 bases; J trimming: 0 bases; junction bases outside the gene matches: 1. Germline V CDR1 and CDR2: SNHLY, FYNNEI. CDR3 length: 14 amino acids. DNA for the CDR3: TGTGCCAGCGCGGGGGACTCTGGGGCCAACGTCCTGACTTTC. This encodes CASAGDSGANVLTF.

This clone was detected only once. This chain joins TRBV28 and TRBJ2-1; tentative D call: TRBD1 (5 bases). CDR3 size: 14 residues. Germline V CDR1 and CDR2: MDHEN, SYDVKM. V was clipped by 6 bases and J by 2 bases, with 11 bases between them. The CDR3 DNA is TGTGCCAGCAGCTTCAGGGATGCCTACAATGAGCAGTTCTTC. Amino acids: CASSFRDAYNEQFF. Filled out from reference TRBV28 and TRBJ2-1, the complete variable domain reads DVKVTQSSRYLVKRTGEKVFLECVQDMDHENMFWYRQDPGLGLRLIYFSYDVKMKEKGDIPEGYSVSREKKERFSLILESASTNQTSMYLCASSFRDAYNEQFFGPGTRLTVL.

V gene TRBV5-4 combines with J gene TRBJ1-5; D is unclear. Per the germline V gene, CDR1 is SGHNT and CDR2 is YYREEE (reference sequence). The V end was cut by 10 bases, the J end by 2 bases, with 13 bases between. The CDR3 contains 13 residues. DNA of the CDR3: TGTGCCCCCCGGCCCCCCGGCAATCAGCCCCAGCATTTT. Protein: CAPRPPGNQPQHF.

This clone occurred once. The genes are TRBV2 and TRBJ2-7; D might be TRBD2 (5 bases). Germline V gene sequence: CDR1 SNHLY, CDR2 FYNNEI. This CDR3 has 14 amino acids. V lost 9 bases and J lost 1, with 16 bases in between. The CDR3: CASGERQTSYEQYF. The DNA of the CDR3 is TGTGCCAGTGGGGAGAGGCAGACTTCCTACGAGCAGTACTTC.

This rearrangement joins TRBV2 to TRBJ2-7, with D perhaps TRBD2 (6 bases). Between the trimmed V and J ends, which lost 6 bases and 5 bases, there was a span of 11 bases. CDR1 is SNHLY, CDR2 FYNNEI, per germline. This CDR3 is 12 amino acids long. The DNA for the CDR3 is TGTGCCAGCAGGGAGCGGGCCCACGAGCAGTACTTC. It encodes CASRERAHEQYF.

V gene TRBV9 combines with J gene TRBJ1-1; maybe TRBD1 (5 bases). V lost 4 bases to trimming and J lost 7 bases, with 14 bases between them. The CDR3 has 13 amino acids. Germline loops: CDR1 SGDLS, CDR2 YYNGEE. CDR3 in DNA: TGTGCCAGCAGCATCCGGGGGGATAGTGAAGCTTTCTTT. Its protein product is CASSIRGDSEAFF.

The chain carries TRBV5-1 and TRBJ1-4; 8 bases fit TRBD1. Looked up from germline, CDR1 is SGHRS and CDR2 is YFSETQ. The ends lost 4 bases at V and 5 bases at J; junction bases unmatched: 7. The CDR3 length is 15 residues. The CDR3 DNA is TGCGCCAGCAGCCCGGACAGGGTTCTGAATGAAAAACTGTTTTTT. This translates into CASSPDRVLNEKLFF.

The chain carries TRBV29-1 and TRBJ2-1, with TRBD1 identical over 9 bases. Germline loops: CDR1 SQVTM, CDR2 ANQGSEA. The CDR3 is 13 amino acids. Unmatched junction bases numbered 6, after V lost 3 bases and J lost 9 bases. This chain's CDR3 is CSVDKDRGGEQFF. CDR3 nucleotide sequence: TGCAGCGTTGACAAGGACAGGGGAGGTGAGCAGTTCTTC.

The gene calls are TRBV18 and TRBJ2-5, with 12 bases that match TRBD2. The CDR3 runs 15 residues. V shed 4 bases, J shed 4 bases, and the junction held 4 bases outside the gene matches. Germline V lookup: CDR1 KGHSH, CDR2 LQKENI. CDR3 in DNA: TGTGCCAGCTCACGACTAGCGGGAGATTTAGAGACCCAGTACTTC. It codes for CASSRLAGDLETQYF. Based on the CDR3 plus reference TRBV18 and TRBJ2-5, the full variable domain is NAGVMQNPRHLVRRRGQEARLRCSPMKGHSHVYWYRQLPEEGLKFMVYLQKENIIDESGMPKERFSAEFPKEGPSILRIQQVVRGDSAAYFCASSRLAGDLETQYFGPGTRLLVL.

This clone was counted a single time. The rearrangement joins TRBV28 to TRBJ1-1, with 7 bases aligning to TRBD1. Germline lookup yields CDR1 MDHEN and CDR2 SYDVKM. V lost 6 bases, J lost 0 bases, and 13 bases stayed unmatched. The CDR3 is 17 amino acids. CDR3 region: CASSLRRGRGMNTEAFF. The CDR3 DNA sequence: TGTGCCAGCAGCCTTCGGCGAGGCAGGGGGATGAACACTGAAGCTTTCTTT.